This T cell receptor (beta chain) was documented in a study of blood T cell repertoires in COVID-19. Study-wide context: COVID-19 samples from acute and convalescent phases originated in the United States, Italy and Spain.

Clones were sequenced by immunoSEQ multiplex PCR, and TCRdb holds only the in-frame ones, with some missing. The sample contains 350,000 to 450,000 clones, 85% of which appear only once. The CDR3 covers 14 residues. CDR1 is SGHDT, CDR2 YYEEEE, per germline. V was pared by 0 bases and J by 8 bases, with 12 bases between. This TCR came from a young woman with acute or convalescent COVID-19. Material for sequencing was peripheral blood. This rearrangement joins TRBV5-6 to TRBJ2-1, with D perhaps matching TRBD1 (6 bases). CDR3 residues: CASSLAPQGYEQFF. CDR3 nucleotides: TGTGCCAGCAGCTTGGCCCCACAGGGCTATGAGCAGTTCTTC.